These T cell receptor beta chains were read from a single sample in a study of PD-L1 blockade in urothelial cancer. Measured with immunoSEQ multiplex PCR; TCRdb has only the in-frame clones, and not every one. The sample holds 35,000 to 45,000 clones, approximately 90% seen once. The sequencing used PBMCs, collected around atezolizumab (anti-PD-L1) treatment. These receptors all stem from a woman aged 55-70 years with urothelial cancer. CDR3s include the opening cysteine and the closing phenylalanine or tryptophan. A D gene is named only where the DNA matches it firmly. Some rows have no size entry. The others give once, few or many, or a class for an expanded clone.

NA TRBJ1-1 TRBV19 NA CASRNLYRMMNTEAFF TGTGCCAGTAGGAATCTTTACAGGATGATGAACACTGAAGCTTTCTTT
NA TRBJ2-4 TRBV7-8 NA CASSLSVAKNIQYF TGTGCCAGCAGCTTATCGGTAGCCAAAAACATTCAGTACTTC
once TRBJ1-5 TRBV2 TRBD1 CASSGQNNQPQHF TGTGCCAGCTCGGGACAGAACAATCAGCCCCAGCATTTT
NA TRBJ1-5 TRBV21-1 NA CASSTAAPQGQYSGWPQHF TGTGCCAGCAGCACAGCGGCTCCACAGGGCCAATATTCGGGGTGGCCCCAGCATTTT
NA TRBJ1-6 TRBV4-2 NA CASSLVRVSRDTRSSYNSPLHF TGTGCCAGCAGCCTTGTCCGTGTCTCCAGGGACACGCGGAGCTCCTATAATTCACCCCTCCACTTT
NA TRBJ2-7 TRBV28 NA CASSLFGGLPGEQYF TGTGCCAGCAGTCTCTTTGGGGGACTCCCAGGCGAGCAGTACTTC
NA TRBJ2-7 TRBV6-5 TRBD1 CASRGQSYEQYF TGTGCCAGCAGGGGACAGTCCTACGAGCAGTACTTC
NA TRBJ2-7 TRBV18 TRBD2 CASSPGEGRGYEQYF TGTGCCAGCTCCCCTGGAGAAGGGAGGGGTTACGAGCAGTACTTC
NA TRBJ2-5 TRBV5-6 NA CASRPRAGSLRETQYF TGTGCCAGCAGACCTCGGGCAGGGTCGCTTAGAGAGACCCAGTACTTC
few TRBJ1-4 TRBV28 NA CASSSQRSNEKLFF TGTGCCAGCAGTTCCCAGAGGTCTAATGAAAAACTGTTTTTT
NA TRBJ1-1 TRBV10-3 NA CAITGQMNTEAFF TGTGCCATCACCGGACAGATGAACACTGAAGCTTTCTTT
NA TRBJ2-5 TRBV9 NA CASSVGNQVETQYF TGTGCCAGCAGCGTAGGTAATCAGGTGGAGACCCAGTACTTC
NA TRBJ2-2 TRBV12-5 NA CASAGGRGELFF TGTGCTAGTGCAGGAGGGAGAGGGGAGCTGTTTTTT
NA TRBJ2-1 TRBV18 NA CASSRERNEQFF TGTGCCAGCTCACGCGAGCGGAATGAGCAGTTCTTC
NA TRBJ1-1 TRBV29-1 NA CRVVGGMNTEAFF TGCAGAGTCGTGGGGGGGATGAACACTGAAGCTTTCTTT
NA TRBJ2-1 TRBV19 NA CASNTQGYNEQFF TGTGCCAGCAACACTCAGGGGTACAATGAGCAGTTCTTC
NA TRBJ1-5 TRBV19 TRBD1 CASGDRGPDLGNQPQHF TGTGCCAGTGGGGACAGGGGGCCGGACCTGGGCAATCAGCCCCAGCATTTT